The rows below give T cell receptor beta chains drawn from one sample of a study of T cells in Graves' hyperthyroidism and ophthalmopathy. MiXCR, applied by TCRdb to the multiplex PCR reads, yields one record per CDR3 protein. The top ten hold approximately 8.4% of the sample, which has 610,000 or so distinct CDR3 sequences, 40% to 55% seen once. The specimen sequenced was peripheral blood or thyroid tissue (not recorded which). These receptors were obtained from a woman aged 18-29 years with Graves' hyperthyroidism. The CDR3 runs from the conserved cysteine through the conserved F or W. D genes are given only for firm matches. Rows give clone size only sometimes, using once, few, many, or a class for an expanded clone.

v_call: TRBV7-6
d_call: TRBD2
clone_size: .
j_call: TRBJ2-5
cdr3_nt: TGTGCCAGCAGCTTAGCTGGGACTAGCTCCTACAATGAGCAAGAGACCCAGTACTTC
cdr3_aa: CASSLAGTSSYNEQETQYF

v_call: TRBV29-1
d_call: .
clone_size: .
j_call: TRBJ2-7
cdr3_nt: TGCAGCGTTGGCGCTAGCGTTACCGAGCAGTACTTC
cdr3_aa: CSVGASVTEQYF

v_call: TRBV5-1
d_call: .
clone_size: many
j_call: TRBJ2-7
cdr3_nt: TGCGCCAGCAGCTTGGCTCCAGGAGCCTCCTACGAGCAGTACTTC
cdr3_aa: CASSLAPGASYEQYF

v_call: TRBV27
d_call: .
clone_size: .
j_call: TRBJ2-7
cdr3_nt: TGTGCCAGCAGTTCCAGGGTCCGGGACGACTACGAGCAGTACTTC
cdr3_aa: CASSSRVRDDYEQYF

v_call: TRBV20-1
d_call: .
clone_size: many
j_call: TRBJ1-1
cdr3_nt: TGCAGTGCTAGAGGGGACACTGAAGCTTTCTTT
cdr3_aa: CSARGDTEAFF

v_call: TRBV20-1
d_call: .
clone_size: many
j_call: TRBJ2-5
cdr3_nt: TGCAGTGCTAGAGAAGCCGGGACGCCGGGGGCCCAGTACTTC
cdr3_aa: CSAREAGTPGAQYF

v_call: TRBV6-6
d_call: .
clone_size: .
j_call: TRBJ1-5
cdr3_nt: TGTGCCAGCAGTCCCCGGGGACTCAAGTACGAGCATTTT
cdr3_aa: CASSPRGLKYEHF

v_call: TRBV12-3/TRBV12-4
d_call: .
clone_size: many
j_call: TRBJ1-1
cdr3_nt: TGTGCCAGCATCAACCGTAAGGCCGGGAACACTGAAGCTTTCTTT
cdr3_aa: CASINRKAGNTEAFF

v_call: TRBV5-6
d_call: TRBD1
clone_size: few
j_call: TRBJ1-4
cdr3_nt: TGTGCCAGCAGCTTGTCCGGACAGGGGGTATTGACTAATGAAAAACTGTTTTTT
cdr3_aa: CASSLSGQGVLTNEKLFF

v_call: TRBV20-1
d_call: TRBD2
clone_size: .
j_call: TRBJ2-7
cdr3_nt: TGCAGTGCCAGCAGTTATCGGGACTACGGCTACGAGCAGTACTTC
cdr3_aa: CSASSYRDYGYEQYF

v_call: TRBV4-1
d_call: .
clone_size: .
j_call: TRBJ2-3
cdr3_nt: TGCGCCAGCAGCCAAATTGGGCTGAACACAGATACGCAGTATTTT
cdr3_aa: CASSQIGLNTDTQYF

v_call: TRBV12-3/TRBV12-4
d_call: TRBD1
clone_size: many
j_call: TRBJ2-7
cdr3_nt: TGTGCCAGCAGATCGGGACAGGGGGCCAGTTACGAGCAGTACTTC
cdr3_aa: CASRSGQGASYEQYF

v_call: TRBV10-3
d_call: .
clone_size: .
j_call: TRBJ2-6
cdr3_nt: TGTGCCATCAGTGAGGGAAATGGGGCCAACGTCCTGACTTTC
cdr3_aa: CAISEGNGANVLTF

v_call: TRBV29-1
d_call: TRBD1
clone_size: many
j_call: TRBJ2-3
cdr3_nt: TGCAGCGTTGAGGACAGGGGGGCAGATACGCAGTATTTT
cdr3_aa: CSVEDRGADTQYF

v_call: TRBV11-2
d_call: .
clone_size: many
j_call: TRBJ2-7
cdr3_nt: TGTGCCAGCAGCTTACCTCTGGCCGCCTCCTACGAGCAGTACTTC
cdr3_aa: CASSLPLAASYEQYF

v_call: TRBV20-1
d_call: TRBD1
clone_size: many
j_call: TRBJ2-5
cdr3_nt: TGCAGTGCCATGGACAGGAAGCAAGAGACCCAGTACTTC
cdr3_aa: CSAMDRKQETQYF

v_call: TRBV7-9
d_call: TRBD1
clone_size: .
j_call: TRBJ1-2
cdr3_nt: TGTGCCAGCAGCTGGGACCAGGGGGCCGCTTCCTATGGCTACACCTTC
cdr3_aa: CASSWDQGAASYGYTF

v_call: TRBV30
d_call: TRBD1
clone_size: .
j_call: TRBJ1-5
cdr3_nt: TGTGCCTGGAGTGGGGACAGGGCTTTCAATCAGCCCCAGCATTTT
cdr3_aa: CAWSGDRAFNQPQHF

v_call: TRBV5-4
d_call: TRBD2
clone_size: once
j_call: TRBJ2-1
cdr3_nt: TGTGCCAGCAGCTCTCGACTAGCGGGGATTTACAATGAGCAGTTCTTC
cdr3_aa: CASSSRLAGIYNEQFF

v_call: TRBV3-1
d_call: TRBD1
clone_size: many
j_call: TRBJ1-4
cdr3_nt: TGTGCCAGCAGCCATGGGACAGGGGGTGAAAAACTGTTTTTT
cdr3_aa: CASSHGTGGEKLFF

v_call: TRBV24-1
d_call: TRBD1
clone_size: many
j_call: TRBJ1-5
cdr3_nt: TGTGCCACCAGTGACTGGACAGGTCAGCCCCAGCATTTT
cdr3_aa: CATSDWTGQPQHF

v_call: TRBV20-1
d_call: .
clone_size: many
j_call: TRBJ2-7
cdr3_nt: TGCAGTGCTAGCTTCCCGGGACAAAGCTACGAGCAGTACTTC
cdr3_aa: CSASFPGQSYEQYF

v_call: TRBV5-1
d_call: TRBD1
clone_size: .
j_call: TRBJ2-7
cdr3_nt: TGCGCCAGCAGCGCCGGGACAGGGGATTCCTACGAGCAGTACTTC
cdr3_aa: CASSAGTGDSYEQYF